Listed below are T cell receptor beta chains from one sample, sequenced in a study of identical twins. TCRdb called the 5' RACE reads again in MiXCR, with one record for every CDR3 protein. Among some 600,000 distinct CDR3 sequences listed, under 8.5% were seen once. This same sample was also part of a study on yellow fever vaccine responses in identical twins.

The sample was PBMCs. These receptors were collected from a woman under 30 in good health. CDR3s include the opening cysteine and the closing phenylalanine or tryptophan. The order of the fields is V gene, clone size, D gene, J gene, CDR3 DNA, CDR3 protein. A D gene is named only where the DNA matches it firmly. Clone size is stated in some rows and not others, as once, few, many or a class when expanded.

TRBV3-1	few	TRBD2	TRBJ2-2	TGTGCCAGCAGCCAAGGGGAGGGTGTAGGCGGGGAGCTGTTTTTT	CASSQGEGVGGELFF
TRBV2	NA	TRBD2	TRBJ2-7	TGTACCTTCTGTTTATACAGACTAGCGGGCACTAACTCCTACGAGCAGTACTTC	CTFCLYRLAGTNSYEQYF
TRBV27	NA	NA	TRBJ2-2	TGTGCCAGCAGTTTTTCTGGGGCCCGGACCGGGGAGCTGTTTTTT	CASSFSGARTGELFF
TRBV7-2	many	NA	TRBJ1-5	TGTGCCAGCAGCTTATCGGGGGCATCCCATCAGCCCCAGCATTTT	CASSLSGASHQPQHF
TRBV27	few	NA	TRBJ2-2	TGTGCCAGCAGCCTCGCAATAAACACCGGGGAGCTGTTTTTT	CASSLAINTGELFF
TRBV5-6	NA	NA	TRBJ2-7	TGTGCCAGCAGCTTGTTGCTCGGGCTCTCCTACGAGCAGTACTTC	CASSLLLGLSYEQYF
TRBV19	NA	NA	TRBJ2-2	TGTGCCAGTAGAGGTGGAGGGTGGACCGGGGAGCTGTTTTTT	CASRGGGWTGELFF
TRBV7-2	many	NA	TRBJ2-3	TGTGCCAGCAGCTTAGTCTTCACAGATACGCAGTATTTT	CASSLVFTDTQYF
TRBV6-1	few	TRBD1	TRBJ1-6	TGTGCCAGCAGCCAAACAGGGGGCAATTCACCCCTCCACTTT	CASSQTGGNSPLHF
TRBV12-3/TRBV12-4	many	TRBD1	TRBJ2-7	TGTGCCAGCGGGCGACAGGGGTCGTTCGAGCAGTACTTC	CASGRQGSFEQYF
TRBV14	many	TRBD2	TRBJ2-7	TGTGCCAGCAGCCAATTTCGGACTAGCGGGAGAAAGGAGCAGTACTTC	CASSQFRTSGRKEQYF
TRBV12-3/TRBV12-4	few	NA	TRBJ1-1	TGTGCCAGCAGTTCTGGGCCGGCGAATGAAGCTTTCTTT	CASSSGPANEAFF
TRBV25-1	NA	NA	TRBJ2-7	TGTGCCAGCAGTGAAGACCGGGCTCCTGGAGGTTACGAGCAGTACTTC	CASSEDRAPGGYEQYF
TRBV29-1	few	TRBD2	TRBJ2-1	TGCAGCGTTGAAGATCCTACTAGCGGCAATCGGGATGAGCAGTTCTTC	CSVEDPTSGNRDEQFF
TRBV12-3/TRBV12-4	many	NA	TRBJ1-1	TGTGCCAGCACCATCAGCGGGGGTCGTCGGGGCTCTGAAGCTTTCTTT	CASTISGGRRGSEAFF
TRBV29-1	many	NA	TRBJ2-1	TGCAGCGTTGCTATTGGACAGTCCTACAATGAGCAGTTCTTC	CSVAIGQSYNEQFF
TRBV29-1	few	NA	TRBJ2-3	TGCAGCGTTGAATGGACGTCTGCCTTCCCAGATACGCAGTATTTT	CSVEWTSAFPDTQYF
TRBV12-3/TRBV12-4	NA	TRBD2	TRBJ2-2	TGTGCCAGCAGTTTAGGGGCTTGGCTAGCGGGACTGCGCGACACCGGGGAGCTGTTTTTT	CASSLGAWLAGLRDTGELFF
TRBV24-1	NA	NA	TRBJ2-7	TGTGCCACCAGTGATCGCAATAATCCCTACGAGCAGTACTTC	CATSDRNNPYEQYF
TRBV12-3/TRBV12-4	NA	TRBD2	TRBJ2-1	TGTGCCAGCACCTCTCCTAGCGGGAGTATCCATGAGCAGTTCTTC	CASTSPSGSIHEQFF
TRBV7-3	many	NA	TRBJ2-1	TGTGCCAGCAGCTTAACCGCCCTCGAAGTGCCCTACAATGAGCAGTTCTTC	CASSLTALEVPYNEQFF
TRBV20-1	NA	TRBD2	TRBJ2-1	TGCAGTGCACTAGCGTGGAGCTCCTACAATGAGCAGTTCTTC	CSALAWSSYNEQFF
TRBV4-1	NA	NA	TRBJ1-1	TGCGCCAGCAGCCAAGATCATCGGAACACTGAAGCTTTCTTT	CASSQDHRNTEAFF
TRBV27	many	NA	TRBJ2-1	TGTGCCAGCAGTAAAGGAGCTAGCTCCTACAATGAGCAGTTCTTC	CASSKGASSYNEQFF
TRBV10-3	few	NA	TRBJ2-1	TGTGCCATCAGTGGGGACGGCCACAATGAGCAGTTCTTC	CAISGDGHNEQFF
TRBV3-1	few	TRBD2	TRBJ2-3	TGTGCCAGCAGCCAAAGGTATATAGGACTAGCAGGTGAGGCAGATACGCAGTATTTT	CASSQRYIGLAGEADTQYF
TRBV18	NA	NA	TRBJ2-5	TGTGCCAGCTCACCACCAGAGGCCGAGGAGACCCAGTACTTC	CASSPPEAEETQYF
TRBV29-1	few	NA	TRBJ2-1	TGCAGCGTTGTAGATGAGCAGTTCTTC	CSVVDEQFF
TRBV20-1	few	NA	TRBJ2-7	TGCAGTGCTAGAGGGCTTGGGGGTGGCGAGCAGTACTTC	CSARGLGGGEQYF
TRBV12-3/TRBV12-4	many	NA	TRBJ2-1	TGTGCCACAGGGGGGGGCCTCGACAATGAGCAGTTCTTC	CATGGGLDNEQFF
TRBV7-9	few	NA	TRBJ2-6	TGTGCCAGCAGCCGGTATTCCTCTGGGGCCAACGTCCTGACTTTC	CASSRYSSGANVLTF
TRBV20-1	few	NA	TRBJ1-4	TGCAGTGCTAGGTCGGGGGACCTAACTAATGAAAAACTGTTTTTT	CSARSGDLTNEKLFF
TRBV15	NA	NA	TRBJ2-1	TGTGCCACCAGCAGAGATCCCTCTAGCCCTCGCTACAATGAGCAGTTCTTC	CATSRDPSSPRYNEQFF
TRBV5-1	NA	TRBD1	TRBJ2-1	TGCGCCAGCAGCTTGGCCCAGGGGGCCTGGTACAATGAGCAGTTCTTC	CASSLAQGAWYNEQFF
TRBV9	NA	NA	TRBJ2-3	TGTGCCAGCAGCGTATATGGGTTGGGAGATACGCAGTATTTT	CASSVYGLGDTQYF
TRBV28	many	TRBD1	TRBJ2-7	TGTGCCAGCAGTGGGAGGGACAGGGGGTTCTCCTACGAGCAGTACTTC	CASSGRDRGFSYEQYF
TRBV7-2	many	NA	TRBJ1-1	TGTGCCAGCAGCCTACAGACAGCGAACACTGAAGCTTTCTTT	CASSLQTANTEAFF
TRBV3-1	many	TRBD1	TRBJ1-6	TGTGCCAGCAGCCAGGGGACAGGGGGTTATCCACCCCTCCACTTT	CASSQGTGGYPPLHF
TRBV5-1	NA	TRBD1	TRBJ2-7	TGCGCCAGCAGTCCGCCAGGGGGTACCTACGAGCAGTACTTC	CASSPPGGTYEQYF
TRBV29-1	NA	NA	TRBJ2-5	TGCAGCGTTGAGGCGACAGTACAAGAGACCCAGTACTTC	CSVEATVQETQYF
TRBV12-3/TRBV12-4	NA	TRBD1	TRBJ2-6	TGTGCCAGCAGTCACAGGGGTCTGGGGGCCAACGTCCTGACTTTC	CASSHRGLGANVLTF
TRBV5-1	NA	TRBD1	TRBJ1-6	TGCGCCAGCAGCTTGGGGGACAGCTATAATTCACCCCTCCACTTT	CASSLGDSYNSPLHF
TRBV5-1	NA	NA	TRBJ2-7	TGCGCCAGCAGCTCGGGACCCCACGAGCAGTACTTC	CASSSGPHEQYF
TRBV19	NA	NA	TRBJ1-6	TGTGTAGTGGCAGGGCCATTGCCACCCCTCCACTTT	CVVAGPLPPLHF
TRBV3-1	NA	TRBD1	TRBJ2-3	TGTGCCAGCAGCCCCCGACAGGGACGGCCAGATACGCAGTATTTT	CASSPRQGRPDTQYF